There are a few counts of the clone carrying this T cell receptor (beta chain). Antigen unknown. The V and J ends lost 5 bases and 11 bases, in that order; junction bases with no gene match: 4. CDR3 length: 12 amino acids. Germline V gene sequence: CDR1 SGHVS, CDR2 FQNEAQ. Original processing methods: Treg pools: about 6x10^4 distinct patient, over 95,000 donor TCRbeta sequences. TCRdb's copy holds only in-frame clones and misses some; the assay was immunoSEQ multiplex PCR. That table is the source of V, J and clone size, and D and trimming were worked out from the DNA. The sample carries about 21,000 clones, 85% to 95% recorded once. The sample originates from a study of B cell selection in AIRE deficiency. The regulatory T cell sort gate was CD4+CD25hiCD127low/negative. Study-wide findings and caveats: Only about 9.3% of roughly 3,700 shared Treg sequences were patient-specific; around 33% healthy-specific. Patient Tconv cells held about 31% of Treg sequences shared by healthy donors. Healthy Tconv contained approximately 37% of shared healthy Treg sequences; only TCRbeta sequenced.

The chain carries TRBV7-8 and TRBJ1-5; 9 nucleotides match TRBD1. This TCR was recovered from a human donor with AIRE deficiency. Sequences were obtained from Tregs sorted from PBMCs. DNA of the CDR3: TGTGCCAGCAGCGAACGGACAGGGGCCCAGCATTTT. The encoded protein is CASSERTGAQHF. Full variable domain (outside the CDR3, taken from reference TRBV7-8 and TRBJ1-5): GAGVSQSPRYKVAKRGQDVALRCDPISGHVSLFWYQQALGQGPEFLTYFQNEAQLDKSGLPSDRFFAERPEGSVSTLKIQRTQQEDSAVYLCASSERTGAQHFGDGTRLSIL.